This TCR beta chain was sequenced for a study of radiation and T cells in renal cell carcinoma. Generated by immunoSEQ multiplex PCR, the TCRdb table keeps only in-frame clones and is missing some. The table has some 120,000 clones, roughly four fifths seen once; the top ten hold less than 2.5%. This clone was seen a handful of times. Its antigen remains unknown. Study-wide findings and caveats: Without pretreatment biopsies, baseline tumor clonotype presence was undetermined.

Time point denoted: blood 2 weeks post-SBRT. Stated treatment: 15 Gy SBRT to primary tumor, nephrectomy 4 weeks later. The receptor was derived from a woman aged 55 to 70 with renal cell carcinoma. The material sequenced was blood, taken from a patient whose treatment included radiotherapy and nephrectomy.

The CDR3 loop reads CASSAGNTGELFF. CDR3 coding DNA: TGTGCCAGCAGCGCAGGGAACACCGGGGAGCTGTTTTTT. The rearrangement uses TRBV5-6 and TRBJ2-2; D uncertain. Per the germline V gene, CDR1 is SGHDT and CDR2 is YYEEEE. There are 13 residues in the CDR3. The V gene lost 4 bases and the J gene lost 1 base, with 5 bases spanning the gap. The complete variable domain, with remaining parts taken from reference TRBV5-6 and TRBJ2-2, reads DAGVTQSPTHLIKTRGQQVTLRCSPKSGHDTVSWYQQALGQGPQFIFQYYEEEERQRGNFPDRFSGHQFPNYSSELNVNALLLGDSALYLCASSAGNTGELFFGEGSRLTVL.